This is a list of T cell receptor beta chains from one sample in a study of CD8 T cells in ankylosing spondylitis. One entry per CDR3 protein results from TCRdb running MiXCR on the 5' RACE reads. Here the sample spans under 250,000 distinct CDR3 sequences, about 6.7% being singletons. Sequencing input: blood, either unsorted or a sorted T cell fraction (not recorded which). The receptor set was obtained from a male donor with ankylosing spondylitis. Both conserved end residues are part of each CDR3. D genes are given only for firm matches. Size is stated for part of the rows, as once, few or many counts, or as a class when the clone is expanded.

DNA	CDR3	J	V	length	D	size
TGTGCCGGGGGCCGCGACAAAAACTATGAGGAAAAACTGTTTTTT	CAGGRDKNYEEKLFF	TRBJ1-4	TRBV6-4	15	.	many
TGCGCCAGCAGCCCTGAGGGGCTTAATGAAAAACTGTTTTTT	CASSPEGLNEKLFF	TRBJ1-4	TRBV4-3	14	.	many
TGTGCTGCTGGGGGGCTAGCGGGAGATACGCAGTATTTT	CAAGGLAGDTQYF	TRBJ2-3	TRBV13	13	TRBD2	.
TGTGCCAGCAGCTTAGTTGGCAGCGGAGGGTATGGCTACACCTTC	CASSLVGSGGYGYTF	TRBJ1-2	TRBV7-9	15	.	many
TGTGCCAGCGGTCATGGGGGGAACTACGAGCAGTACTTC	CASGHGGNYEQYF	TRBJ2-7	TRBV12-3/TRBV12-4	13	.	many
TGTGCCAGCAGCGTAGGGGGGGGTATGGAACAGCCCCAGCATTTT	CASSVGGGMEQPQHF	TRBJ1-5	TRBV9	15	.	many
TGTGCCAGCGCGGGTCGGGGATCCTACAATGAGCAGTTCTTC	CASAGRGSYNEQFF	TRBJ2-1	TRBV7-6	14	.	many
TGTGCCAGCAGCTTCTACAGGGAAGCTAACTATGGCTACACCTTC	CASSFYREANYGYTF	TRBJ1-2	TRBV7-2	15	.	many
TGTGCCAGCAGTTACCCCCCAGCGGGCCAGTACTTC	CASSYPPAGQYF	TRBJ2-7	TRBV6-2/TRBV6-3	12	.	many
TGTGCCAGCAGCCCCTCCGGGACAGTCTATGGCTACACCTTC	CASSPSGTVYGYTF	TRBJ1-2	TRBV27	14	TRBD1	many
TGCAGTGCGTACACCAGGGTAACCTACAATGAGCAGTTCTTC	CSAYTRVTYNEQFF	TRBJ2-1	TRBV20-1	14	.	many
TGTGCCAGCAGTCTCCGGGACAGACAAAATCAGCCCCAGCATTTT	CASSLRDRQNQPQHF	TRBJ1-5	TRBV28	15	TRBD1	many
TGCGCCAGCAGCTTGGTCGGCTGGGACACTGAAGCTTTCTTT	CASSLVGWDTEAFF	TRBJ1-1	TRBV5-1	14	.	many
TGTGCCAGCAGACTGGGGGGGACAGCCTTCAATCAGCCCCAGCATTTT	CASRLGGTAFNQPQHF	TRBJ1-5	TRBV12-3/TRBV12-4	16	TRBD1	many
TGCAGCGTTGAGGCCAGCGGGATCGAGCAGTTCTTC	CSVEASGIEQFF	TRBJ2-1	TRBV29-1	12	TRBD2	many